Listed here are 3 T cell receptor beta chains from one sample, sequenced in a study of shared clonotypes between healthy human individuals (dated by TCRdb to about 2020). The method was the immunoSEQ multiplex PCR assay. TCRdb mirrors the immuneACCESS table, restricted to in-frame sequences. Some clones are absent from its copies; in checked studies, under half trace to an unresolved V gene, and the reason for the others is unknown. Here the sample has fewer than 1.6 million clones; 97% to 99% occur a single time. The ten largest clonotypes hold under 0.45% of the sample. The sequenced sample was naive CD4+ T cells sorted from blood. Per the publication, the cell subset or site label means: CD45RA+ positively selected. The receptors were gathered from a man aged 30 to 39 in good health.

A single count supports this clone. The V and J genes are TRBV18 and TRBJ2-1; 9 bases map to TRBD2. This CDR3 has 16 amino acids. With 3 bases clipped from V and 0 bases from J, the junction kept 3 bases outside the gene matches. Germline loops: CDR1 KGHSH, CDR2 LQKENI. Here the CDR3 reads CASSPLAGPSYNEQFF. CDR3 DNA: TGTGCCAGCTCACCCCTAGCGGGACCCTCCTACAATGAGCAGTTCTTC.

CDR3 DNA sequence: TGTGCCAGCAGCTCTGGACTAGCGGACTCCTACAATGAGCAGTTCTTC. Protein sequence: CASSSGLADSYNEQFF. The gene calls are TRBV7-9 and TRBJ2-1, with TRBD2 matching over 10 bases. The CDR3 consists of 16 residues. V was clipped by 4 bases and J by 0 bases; unmatched bases: 3. Per the germline V gene, CDR1 is SEHNR and CDR2 is FQNEAQ (reference sequence).

The gene calls are TRBV19 and TRBJ2-7; tentatively, D is TRBD1 (6 bases). The V gene lost 6 bases and the J gene lost 2 bases, with 17 bases spanning the gap. The CDR3 extends over 15 amino acids. Germline V gene data show CDR1 as LNHDA and CDR2 as SQIVND (reference sequence). The CDR3 nucleotides are TGTGCCAGTAGACCTGGCAGGGGACGGACCTACGAGCAGTACTTC. It yields the protein CASRPGRGRTYEQYF.